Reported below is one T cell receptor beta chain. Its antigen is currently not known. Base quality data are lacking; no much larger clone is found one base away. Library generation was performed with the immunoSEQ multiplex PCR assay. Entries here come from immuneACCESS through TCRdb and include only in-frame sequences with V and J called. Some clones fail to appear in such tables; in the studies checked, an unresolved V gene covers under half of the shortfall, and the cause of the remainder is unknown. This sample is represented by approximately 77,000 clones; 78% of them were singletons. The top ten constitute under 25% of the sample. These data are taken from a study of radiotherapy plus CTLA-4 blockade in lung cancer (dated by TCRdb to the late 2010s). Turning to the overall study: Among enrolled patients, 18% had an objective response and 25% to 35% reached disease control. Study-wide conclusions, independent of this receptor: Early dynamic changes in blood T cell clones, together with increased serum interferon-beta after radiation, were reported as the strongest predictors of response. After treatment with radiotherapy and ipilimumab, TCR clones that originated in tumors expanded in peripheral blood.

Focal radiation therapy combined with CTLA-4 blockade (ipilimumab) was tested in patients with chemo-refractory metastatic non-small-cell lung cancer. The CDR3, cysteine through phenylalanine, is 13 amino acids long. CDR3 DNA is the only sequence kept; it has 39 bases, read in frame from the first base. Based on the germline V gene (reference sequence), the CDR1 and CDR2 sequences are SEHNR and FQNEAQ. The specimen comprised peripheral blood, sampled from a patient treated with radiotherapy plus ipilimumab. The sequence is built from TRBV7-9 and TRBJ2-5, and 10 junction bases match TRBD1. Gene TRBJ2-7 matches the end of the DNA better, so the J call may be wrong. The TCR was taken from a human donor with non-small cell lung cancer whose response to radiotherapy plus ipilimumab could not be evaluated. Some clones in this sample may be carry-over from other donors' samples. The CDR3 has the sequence CASSLGQGNEQYF. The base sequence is TGTGCCAGCAGCTTGGGACAGGGGAACGAGCAGTACTTC.